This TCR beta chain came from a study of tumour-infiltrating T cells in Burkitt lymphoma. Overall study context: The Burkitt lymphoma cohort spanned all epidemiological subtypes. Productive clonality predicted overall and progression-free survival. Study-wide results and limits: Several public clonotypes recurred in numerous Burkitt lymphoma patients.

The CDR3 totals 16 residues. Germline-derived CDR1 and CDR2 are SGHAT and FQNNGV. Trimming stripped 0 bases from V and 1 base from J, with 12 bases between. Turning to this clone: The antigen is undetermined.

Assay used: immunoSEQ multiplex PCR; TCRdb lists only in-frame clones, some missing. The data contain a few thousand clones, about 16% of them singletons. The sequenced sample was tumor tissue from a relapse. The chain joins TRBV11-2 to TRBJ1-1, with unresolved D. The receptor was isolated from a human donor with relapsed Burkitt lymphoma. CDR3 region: CASSLDQAWENTEAFF. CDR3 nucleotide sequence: TGTGCCAGCAGCTTAGATCAGGCATGGGAGAACACTGAAGCTTTCTTT.